These 22 T cell receptor beta chains originate from one sample sequenced in a study of identical twins. Each CDR3 protein is one row after TCRdb ran MiXCR on the 5' RACE reads. The sample lists about 260,000 distinct CDR3 sequences; roughly 7% were seen once. The data were also submitted as part of a second study, on yellow fever vaccine responses in identical twins.

Material for sequencing was memory (CD45RO+) T cells sorted from blood. These receptor sequences come from a woman between 18 and 29 years old in good health.

This clonotype was counted only a few times. The chain combines TRBV7-2 with TRBJ2-5; 7 bases agree with TRBD1. The CDR3 sequence is 15 residues long. With 5 bases clipped from V and 2 bases from J, the junction kept 8 bases outside the gene matches. The germline CDR1 and CDR2 sequences are SGHTA and FQGNSA. The CDR3 loop reads CASSPGGLAQETQYF. CDR3 nucleotide sequence: TGTGCCAGCAGCCCAGGGGGTCTAGCTCAAGAGACCCAGTACTTC.

The rearrangement links TRBV4-2 to TRBJ2-3; D remains ambiguous. Trimming pared 0 bases from V and 4 bases from J, leaving 8 bases between. Germline V gene lookup returns CDR1 LGHNA and CDR2 YNFKEQ. CDR3 length equals 14 residues. The CDR3 DNA is TGTGCCAGCAGCCAAGATTTAGGGTCAGATACGCAGTATTTT. Its protein is CASSQDLGSDTQYF.

This clonotype has only a few counts. The chain combines TRBV10-3 with TRBJ1-5; a possible D gene is TRBD1 (6 bases). From germline, CDR1 is ENHRY and CDR2 SYGVKD. This CDR3 is built from 15 residues. V shed 0 bases and J shed 0 bases, with 6 bases lying between them. CDR3 sequence reads: CAISESGGSNQPQHF. CDR3 nucleotide sequence: TGTGCCATCAGTGAGTCAGGGGGTAGCAATCAGCCCCAGCATTTT.

The genes are TRBV21-1 and TRBJ2-2; the tabulated D call, TRBD2, remains unverified against the DNA. TRBV21-1 is a documented pseudogene. This CDR3 is built from 13 residues. The CDR3 reads CASGALATGELFF. CDR3 sequence (DNA): TGTGCCAGCGGGGCCCTAGCCACCGGGGAGCTGTTTTTT.

In its sample, this clonotype was seen many times. This chain uses TRBV12-3 or TRBV12-4 with TRBJ1-3; D gene ambiguous. CDR3 length equals 12 residues. Trimming removed 6 bases at V and 4 bases at J, with 7 bases between. CDR3 DNA sequence: TGTGCCAGCAGCCCATCCGGAAACACCATATATTTT. It is translated as CASSPSGNTIYF.

The V and J genes are TRBV5-1 and TRBJ2-3; TRBD1 aligns across 8 bases. Trimming removed 5 bases from V and 3 bases from J; junction bases left unmatched: 5. The CDR3 covers 14 residues. Germline assignment: CDR1 SGHRS and CDR2 YFSETQ. The CDR3, as DNA: TGCGCCAGCAGTCCAGGGGGCTTGACAGATACGCAGTATTTT. Its protein is CASSPGGLTDTQYF.

CDR3: CASSFPGLAGGTDTQYF. DNA for the CDR3: TGTGCCAGCAGTTTCCCAGGACTAGCGGGAGGCACAGATACGCAGTATTTT. The chain uses TRBV28 and TRBJ2-3; 13 positions match TRBD2. This CDR3 is built from 17 residues. Trimming at V came to 3 bases and at J to 1 base, leaving 4 bases not matched to a gene. The V gene's germline CDR1 is MDHEN and CDR2 SYDVKM.

This clonotype was seen at least ten times. The rearrangement joins TRBV24-1 to TRBJ1-2; the match to TRBD1 covers 7 bases. V was pared by 2 bases and J by 6 bases, with 11 bases of the junction left unmatched. The germline V gene has CDR1 KGHDR and CDR2 SFDVKD. CDR3 size: 16 residues. CDR3 in amino acids: CATSDYGTETVHGYTF. Here the CDR3 DNA reads TGTGCCACCAGTGATTACGGGACAGAAACAGTTCATGGCTACACCTTC.

This clonotype has more than one count but fewer than ten. The gene calls are TRBV6-1 and TRBJ2-2; the D gene could be TRBD1 or TRBD2 (5 bases each). V was pared by 2 bases and J by 4 bases, with 11 bases between. Germline CDR1 and CDR2: MNHNS and SASEGT. This CDR3 spans 15 amino acids. CDR3 loop: CASSESTGATGELFF. DNA of the CDR3: TGTGCCAGCAGTGAATCCACCGGGGCCACCGGGGAGCTGTTTTTT.

The rearrangement joins TRBV10-3 to TRBJ2-1; a weak D match, TRBD1 (6 bases). The V gene lost 10 bases and the J gene lost 4 bases, with 14 bases spanning the gap. This CDR3 has 13 amino acids. Germline CDR1 ENHRY, CDR2 SYGVKD. The CDR3 nucleotides are TGTGCCACAAACAGGGCCCAGTACAATGAGCAGTTCTTC. Protein sequence: CATNRAQYNEQFF.

The chain couples TRBV4-1 to TRBJ1-4; D is unclear. The CDR3 loop spans 15 amino acids. Germline values: CDR1 MGHRA, CDR2 YSYEKL. With 10 bases removed from V and 4 bases from J, the gap between germline ends came to 19 bases. The CDR3 region is CATKPRTGSNEKLFF. For the CDR3, the DNA is TGCGCCACCAAGCCACGGACGGGGAGTAATGAAAAACTGTTTTTT.

The J gene is TRBJ1-4, the V gene TRBV7-8; D is uncertain. The CDR3 is made up of 13 amino acids. CDR1 and CDR2 (germline): SGHVS, FQNEAQ. V lost 1 base and J 8 bases, leaving 8 bases between the germline ends. The CDR3 region is CASSLVRAEKLFF. As DNA, the CDR3 is TGTGCCAGCAGCTTAGTACGGGCCGAAAAACTGTTTTTT. Full variable domain (outside the CDR3, taken from reference TRBV7-8 and TRBJ1-4): GAGVSQSPRYKVAKRGQDVALRCDPISGHVSLFWYQQALGQGPEFLTYFQNEAQLDKSGLPSDRFFAERPEGSVSTLKIQRTQQEDSAVYLCASSLVRAEKLFFGSGTQLSVL.

This clonotype came up a few times. V and J are TRBV20-1 and TRBJ2-1; weak D call: TRBD1 (5 bases). From germline, CDR1 is DFQATT and CDR2 SNEGSKA (reference sequence). V was clipped by 0 bases and J by 0 bases, with 24 bases between them. CDR3 length equals 20 residues. CDR3 coding DNA: TGCAGTGCTAGAGATGGCGGTGGGGCCTCACACTCGGGCTCCTACAATGAGCAGTTCTTC. Encoded protein: CSARDGGGASHSGSYNEQFF.

There are a few counts of this clonotype. The V gene is TRBV2, the J gene TRBJ1-4; tentatively, D is TRBD1 (5 bases). V was cut by 6 bases and J by 8 bases, with 16 bases left in between. CDR3 length: 14 amino acids. The germline V gene encodes CDR1 SNHLY and CDR2 FYNNEI. The DNA of the CDR3 is TGTGCCAGCAGGACCGGGACGGAGCTAGAAAAACTGTTTTTT. It specifies CASRTGTELEKLFF.

This clonotype has ten or more counts. V and J are TRBV13 and TRBJ1-2; 9 nucleotides match TRBD1. The length of the CDR3 is 16 residues. V lost 4 bases, J lost 3 bases, and 9 bases stayed unmatched. Germline values: CDR1 PRHDT, CDR2 FYEKMQ (reference sequence). The CDR3 DNA sequence: TGTGCCAGCAGCTCAAAAACCGGGACAGGGTACTATGGCTACACCTTC. It translates to CASSSKTGTGYYGYTF. The full variable domain, with the rest looked up from reference TRBV13 and TRBJ1-2, is AAGVIQSPRHLIKEKRETATLKCYPIPRHDTVYWYQQGPGQDPQFLISFYEKMQSDKGSIPDRFSAQQFSDYHSELNMSSLELGDSALYFCASSSKTGTGYYGYTFGSGTRLTVV.

At least ten counts were recorded for this clonotype. The chain employs TRBV7-2 and TRBJ2-1, with 8 bases aligning to TRBD1. V shed 5 bases and J 8 bases; nucleotides not matched to a gene: 8. Germline V gene sequence: CDR1 SGHTA, CDR2 FQGNSA. The length of the CDR3 is 14 residues. DNA for the CDR3: TGTGCCAGCAGCGCTAGACAGGGGCAGGATGAGCAGTTCTTC. This gives the protein CASSARQGQDEQFF.

This clonotype has a count of ten or more. The chain uses TRBV10-3 and TRBJ2-3; D may be TRBD2 (5 bases). Looked up from germline, CDR1 is ENHRY and CDR2 is SYGVKD. The CDR3 is 16 residues long. V was shortened by 4 bases and J by 4 bases, with 18 bases between the two germline ends. CDR3 DNA sequence: TGTGCCATCAGTGGGGGTATAGCGATGAGGCCAGATACGCAGTATTTT. Translating it yields CAISGGIAMRPDTQYF.

The chain uses TRBV27 and TRBJ2-5; D could derive from TRBD1 or TRBD2 (7 bases each). The V and J ends lost 5 bases and 4 bases respectively, with 17 bases between them. The germline V gene has CDR1 MNHEY and CDR2 SMNVEV (reference sequence). This CDR3 is 15 amino acids long. CDR3 nucleotides: TGTGCCAGCAGTCGCTCAGGGGGGGGTAGAGAGACCCAGTACTTC. Protein: CASSRSGGGRETQYF.

This clonotype appeared a few times. V and J are TRBV6-5 and TRBJ1-1, with 7 bases identical to TRBD1. The CDR3 spans 16 residues. Germline CDR1 is MNHEY and CDR2 is SVGAGI. Trimming took 2 bases from V and 5 from J; bases not matched to a gene: 11. In DNA form, the CDR3 reads TGTGCCAGCAGTTACCCCGGGACAGCCGGTGTGACTGAAGCTTTCTTT. Protein sequence: CASSYPGTAGVTEAFF.

A few counts support this clonotype. This chain uses TRBV15 with TRBJ2-7; 10 positions match TRBD2. The CDR3 has 16 amino acids. V lost 0 bases, J lost 7 bases, and 9 bases stayed unmatched. CDR1 LNHNV and CDR2 YYDKDF come from the germline V gene (reference sequence). CDR3 nucleotides: TGTGCCACCAGCAGAGATCTGGAACTAGCGGGAAAGGAGCAGTACTTC. Protein: CATSRDLELAGKEQYF.

Ten or more counts support this clonotype. This chain joins TRBV12-3 or TRBV12-4 and TRBJ2-5, with 12 bases that match TRBD2. There are 17 residues in the CDR3. Trimming at V came to 2 bases and at J to 4 bases, leaving 8 bases not matched to a gene. The CDR3 here is CASSLRGLAGPGETQYF. The DNA of the CDR3 is TGTGCCAGCAGTTTACGGGGACTAGCGGGTCCAGGAGAGACCCAGTACTTC.

As regards this clonotype: This sequence may be a read error, since a much larger clone differs from it by one base. V gene TRBV5-1 combines with J gene TRBJ2-1; weak D call: TRBD1 (6 bases). V gave up 1 base and J gave up 6 bases, with 17 bases separating them. The CDR3 extends over 16 amino acids. Germline CDR1 SGHRS, CDR2 YFSETQ. The CDR3 DNA sequence: TGCGCCAGCAGCTTGAGGGACACCTCCGGCTGCAATGAGCAGTTCTTC. This gives the protein CASSLRDTSGCNEQFF.